A selection of T cell receptor beta chains follows, all from one sample in a study of shared clonotypes between healthy human individuals. Assay: immunoSEQ multiplex PCR; the TCRdb copy retains only in-frame clones and omits some. The sample shows about 2 million clones, about 94% of them seen only once. Material: naive CD8+ T cells sorted from blood. Source of these receptors: a man between 18 and 29 years old in good health. The CDR3 runs from the conserved cysteine through the conserved F or W.

V gene: TRBV9; CDR3 length: 15; CDR3 protein: CASSAWTGAGDEQFF
V gene: TRBV6-5; CDR3 length: 14; CDR3 protein: CASSPWGSEETQYF
V gene: TRBV9; CDR3 length: 14; CDR3 protein: CASSVVGTGETQYF
V gene: TRBV18; CDR3 length: 15; CDR3 protein: CASSPPGQSSYEQYF
V gene: TRBV4-1; CDR3 length: 15; CDR3 protein: CASSPLAGGHYEQYF
V gene: TRBV12-5; CDR3 length: 13; CDR3 protein: CASCKDSSYEQYF
V gene: TRBV10-3; CDR3 length: 20; CDR3 protein: CAISESTWARTSGVNNEQFF
V gene: TRBV6-1; CDR3 length: 16; CDR3 protein: CASSDRERVSEDTQYF
V gene: TRBV27; CDR3 length: 16; CDR3 protein: CASSLYGQGYNQPQHF
V gene: TRBV7-2; CDR3 length: 15; CDR3 protein: CASSLNVQGNTEAFF
V gene: TRBV9; CDR3 length: 11; CDR3 protein: CASSSNYEQYF
V gene: TRBV5-4; CDR3 length: 16; CDR3 protein: CASSVFGGAGTDTQYF
V gene: TRBV14; CDR3 length: 14; CDR3 protein: CASSWPGNTGELFF
V gene: TRBV7-6; CDR3 length: 12; CDR3 protein: CASSPLAETQYF
V gene: TRBV4-3; CDR3 length: 16; CDR3 protein: CASSQDENRGKNEQYF